This T cell receptor beta chain derives from a study of T cells after yellow fever vaccination. TCRdb reanalysed the 5' RACE reads using MiXCR and keeps one entry per CDR3 protein. The profile shows 150,000 to 200,000 distinct CDR3 sequences, 6.5% to 8.5% of them singletons. Regarding the study as a whole: Among primary-vaccination clones, most reappeared after the booster, at almost 98% for CD4 and around 91% for CD8. Although the secondary response was weaker, it peaked faster, at day 5 versus 15. Within FACS-sorted repertoires, abundant clonotypes contaminating from the bulk population could be present.

This clonotype was observed at least ten times. The antigen is unknown. CDR1 is SGHVS and CDR2 is FQNEAQ in the germline V gene. This CDR3 is 14 amino acids long. V shed 1 base and J shed 6 bases, with 12 bases lying between them. The TCR sequence derives from a man aged 18-30 years who received the YFV17D yellow fever vaccine. The chain combines TRBV7-8 with TRBJ1-1; possible D gene TRBD1, 5 bases. The source was CD4+ T cells sorted from PBMCs, collected less than 6 days after the first yellow fever vaccination. As DNA, the CDR3 is TGTGCCAGCAGCTTAGTCGGAGGGGCCTCTGAAGCTTTCTTT. Translated, it gives CASSLVGGASEAFF.